This TCR beta chain derives from a study of shared clonotypes between healthy human individuals. As for the study in general: Donors were two women and a few men aged 18 to 49. Regarding the study as a whole: Relative to memory subsets, naive subsets generally showed larger estimated richness.

Generated by immunoSEQ multiplex PCR, the TCRdb table keeps only in-frame clones and is missing some. Here the sample spans roughly 2.6 million clones, around nine tenths being singletons. Of note for this clone: The antigen remains undetermined.

The V and J ends lost 4 bases and 8 bases, in that order; junction bases with no gene match: 11. Germline values: CDR1 MGHRA, CDR2 YSYEKL. This CDR3 comprises 16 residues. Caucasian adults residing in Nashville, Tennessee made up all the donors. The source is a young man in good health. V gene TRBV4-1 combines with J gene TRBJ1-4; 9 nucleotides line up with TRBD1. Sequencing was carried out using naive CD4+ T cells sorted from blood. The subset here: CD45RA+ positively selected. Here the CDR3 reads CASSRDPGQGSEKLFF. CDR3 coding DNA: TGCGCCAGCAGCCGAGATCCAGGACAGGGGAGCGAAAAACTGTTTTTT.